A selection of T cell receptor beta chains follows, all from one sample in a study of CD8 T cells in ankylosing spondylitis. TCRdb independently ran MiXCR on the 5' RACE reads; one entry per CDR3 protein. The sample lists under 300,000 distinct CDR3 sequences; about 10% were seen once. The sample was blood, either unsorted or a sorted T cell fraction (not recorded which). These receptors were taken from a male donor with ankylosing spondylitis or in good health (not recorded which). Each CDR3 is given with its conserved first and last residue. The order of the fields is J gene, D gene, clone size, V gene, CDR3 DNA, CDR3 protein. The D gene is left open where the match is weak. Clone size is given for some rows only: seen once, a few or many times, or a class if the clone is expanded.

j_gene: TRBJ2-3; d_gene: TRBD2; abundance: many; v_gene: TRBV20-1; CDR3nt: TGCAGTGCTACAACACCCGCGGCTAGCGGGGCCACAGATACGCAGTATTTT; CDR3aa: CSATTPAASGATDTQYF
j_gene: TRBJ2-1; d_gene: TRBD2; abundance: many; v_gene: TRBV7-9; CDR3nt: TGTGCCAGCAGCTTAGTCGCTAGCGGGCCTAGGGAGCAGTTCTTC; CDR3aa: CASSLVASGPREQFF
j_gene: TRBJ2-1; d_gene: TRBD2; abundance: many; v_gene: TRBV12-3/TRBV12-4; CDR3nt: TGTGCCAGCAGTGCGTCGACTAGCAGCATCTCCAATGAGCAGTTCTTC; CDR3aa: CASSASTSSISNEQFF
j_gene: TRBJ2-7; d_gene: .; abundance: few; v_gene: TRBV20-1; CDR3nt: TGCAGTGCCCTATCGACGAGAGGTGGTGAGCAGTACTTC; CDR3aa: CSALSTRGGEQYF
j_gene: TRBJ1-1; d_gene: .; abundance: few; v_gene: TRBV12-3/TRBV12-4; CDR3nt: TGTGCCAGCAGTTCCAGGGGATTAGGCACTGAAGCTTTCTTT; CDR3aa: CASSSRGLGTEAFF
j_gene: TRBJ2-1; d_gene: TRBD2; abundance: many; v_gene: TRBV5-1; CDR3nt: TGCGCCAGCAGCTTGAGGGACTACTCCAATGAGCAGTTCTTC; CDR3aa: CASSLRDYSNEQFF
j_gene: TRBJ2-3; d_gene: TRBD1; abundance: .; v_gene: TRBV10-3; CDR3nt: TGTGCCACCCACCGGGGACAGGCCTTCACAGATACGCAGTATTTT; CDR3aa: CATHRGQAFTDTQYF
j_gene: TRBJ1-6; d_gene: .; abundance: many; v_gene: TRBV7-8; CDR3nt: TGTGCCAGCAAACAGGGCTTCGGTTCACCCCTCCACTTT; CDR3aa: CASKQGFGSPLHF
j_gene: TRBJ1-1; d_gene: .; abundance: .; v_gene: TRBV14; CDR3nt: TGTGCCAGCAGCCACGGACAGCCGGTGAACACTGAAGCTTTCTTT; CDR3aa: CASSHGQPVNTEAFF
j_gene: TRBJ2-1; d_gene: .; abundance: .; v_gene: TRBV30; CDR3nt: TGTGCCTGGGGGGGGCCTCGGATTGAGCAGTTCTTC; CDR3aa: CAWGGPRIEQFF
j_gene: TRBJ2-7; d_gene: TRBD1; abundance: many; v_gene: TRBV12-3/TRBV12-4; CDR3nt: TGTGCCAGCGGGACAGGGGCTGAGTATGAGCAGTACTTC; CDR3aa: CASGTGAEYEQYF
j_gene: TRBJ2-7; d_gene: TRBD1; abundance: few; v_gene: TRBV6-5; CDR3nt: TGTGCCAGCAGTTACCCGGACAGGGTTAGCTCCTACGAGCAGTACTTC; CDR3aa: CASSYPDRVSSYEQYF
j_gene: TRBJ2-6; d_gene: .; abundance: many; v_gene: TRBV29-1; CDR3nt: TGCAGCGCCTCAGGGGTTGGGGCCAACGTCCTGACTTTC; CDR3aa: CSASGVGANVLTF
j_gene: TRBJ2-7; d_gene: TRBD1; abundance: many; v_gene: TRBV14; CDR3nt: TGTGCCAGCAGCCTTTCAAGGACAGGGAGGTCGTCCGAGCAGTACTTC; CDR3aa: CASSLSRTGRSSEQYF
j_gene: TRBJ1-6; d_gene: .; abundance: many; v_gene: TRBV18; CDR3nt: TGTGCCAGCTCACTTCGGGAGGCGGAATCACCCCTCCACTTT; CDR3aa: CASSLREAESPLHF
j_gene: TRBJ1-6; d_gene: .; abundance: .; v_gene: TRBV6-1; CDR3nt: TGTGCCAGCACCCGAGGGGGAGGGGCCTATAATTCACCCCTCCACTTT; CDR3aa: CASTRGGGAYNSPLHF
j_gene: TRBJ2-3; d_gene: .; abundance: many; v_gene: TRBV10-3; CDR3nt: TGTGCCATCAGTGAGTCAGGGTTCACAGATACGCAGTATTTT; CDR3aa: CAISESGFTDTQYF
j_gene: TRBJ2-3; d_gene: .; abundance: few; v_gene: TRBV6-1; CDR3nt: TGTGCCAGCACCCCACTAAGGTTCCGAACAGATACGCAGTATTTT; CDR3aa: CASTPLRFRTDTQYF
j_gene: TRBJ1-2; d_gene: TRBD1; abundance: many; v_gene: TRBV7-2; CDR3nt: TGTGCCAGCAGCTTATCAGCTGACAGGGGGCCGAGGGGCTACACCTTC; CDR3aa: CASSLSADRGPRGYTF
j_gene: TRBJ2-1; d_gene: .; abundance: few; v_gene: TRBV3-1; CDR3nt: TGTGCCAGTAGCCAAGATCCCCCGGGGATATACAATGAGCAGTTCTTC; CDR3aa: CASSQDPPGIYNEQFF
j_gene: TRBJ1-1; d_gene: .; abundance: few; v_gene: TRBV4-1; CDR3nt: TGCGCCAGCAGCCAAGACTTGCTAGTGAGCTTGAACACTGAAGCTTTCTTT; CDR3aa: CASSQDLLVSLNTEAFF
j_gene: TRBJ2-1; d_gene: .; abundance: many; v_gene: TRBV14; CDR3nt: TGTGCCAGCAGCCTCTCTCGGGAGTACTACAATGAGCAGTTCTTC; CDR3aa: CASSLSREYYNEQFF
j_gene: TRBJ2-3; d_gene: .; abundance: few; v_gene: TRBV3-1; CDR3nt: TGTGCCAGCAGCCAACCCGGGAGCACAGATACGCAGTATTTT; CDR3aa: CASSQPGSTDTQYF